This is a list of T cell receptor beta chains from one sample in a study of shared clonotypes between healthy human individuals. TCRdb keeps only in-frame clones here, not all; method: immunoSEQ multiplex PCR. The sample gives about 2 million clones, roughly 95% of which show up once; around 1% is in the top ten. The specimen sequenced was naive CD8+ T cells sorted from blood. The receptor set was obtained from a man aged 18 to 30 in good health. CDR3s include the opening cysteine and the closing phenylalanine or tryptophan. A D gene is named only where the DNA matches it firmly. Expanded clones get a size class; other rows say once, few or many, or leave the size out.

clone size,V gene,D gene,J gene,CDR3 DNA,CDR3 protein
-,TRBV7-9,-,TRBJ1-1,TGTGCCAGCAGCCACGTGAGGGGGATTGAAGCTTTCTTT,CASSHVRGIEAFF
-,TRBV2,TRBD2,TRBJ2-7,TGTGCCAGCACCGGGACTAGCGGGGCATTCTACGAGCAGTACTTC,CASTGTSGAFYEQYF
-,TRBV2,-,TRBJ2-1,TGTGCCACCCGAAGGGGAGGCTCCTACAATGAGCAGTTCTTC,CATRRGGSYNEQFF
-,TRBV27,-,TRBJ2-7,TGTGCCAGCAGTTTTCTCGGGGGACACGAGCAGTACTTC,CASSFLGGHEQYF
-,TRBV28,TRBD1,TRBJ1-6,TGTGCCAGCAGTTTACAGGGGGCTAGGGATTCACCCCTCCACTTT,CASSLQGARDSPLHF
-,TRBV6-5,-,TRBJ2-1,TGTGCCAGCAGTTACTCGAATCTGGGTGAGCAGTTCTTC,CASSYSNLGEQFF
once,TRBV7-6,TRBD1,TRBJ2-7,TGTGCCAGCAGCCCCGGACAGGGGGCGGGCGAGCAGTACTTC,CASSPGQGAGEQYF
-,TRBV9,-,TRBJ1-3,TGTGCCAGCAGCGGGGGGACGGCCGGCTCTGGAAACACCATATATTTT,CASSGGTAGSGNTIYF
-,TRBV9,-,TRBJ1-6,TGTGCCAGCAGCGAGGGACGGAACTATAATTCACCCCTCCACTTT,CASSEGRNYNSPLHF
-,TRBV27,-,TRBJ1-1,TGTGCCAGCGGGGGGCGGAACACTGAAGCTTTCTTT,CASGGRNTEAFF
-,TRBV28,-,TRBJ2-3,TGTGCCAGCAGTGCCCCGACAGGAGACGATACGCAGTATTTT,CASSAPTGDDTQYF
once,TRBV28,-,TRBJ2-3,TGTGCCAGCAGTTTACTTCAGACAGATACGCAGTATTTT,CASSLLQTDTQYF
-,TRBV5-6,-,TRBJ2-7,TGTGCCAGCAGCTTGCCGCCTAGCCTAATTGACTACGAGCAGTACTTC,CASSLPPSLIDYEQYF
-,TRBV7-8,TRBD2,TRBJ2-7,TGTGCCGGGTCGCGGGAGGGCCACTACGAGCAGTACTTC,CAGSREGHYEQYF
-,TRBV4-1,-,TRBJ2-5,TGCGCCAGCAGCCTTCGACTAGGCCAAGAGACCCAGTACTTC,CASSLRLGQETQYF
-,TRBV15,TRBD1,TRBJ2-7,TGTGCCACCAGCAGCCGGGACAGGGAATACGAGCAGTACTTC,CATSSRDREYEQYF
-,TRBV27,-,TRBJ2-7,TGTGCCAGCAGTTTAGGAACAGGGCCTTTTTACGAGCAGTACTTC,CASSLGTGPFYEQYF
-,TRBV7-8,-,TRBJ2-1,TGTGCCAGCAGCCCCGATAGCGGCATACCCAATGAGCAGTTCTTC,CASSPDSGIPNEQFF
-,TRBV4-1,TRBD1,TRBJ2-3,TGCGCCAGCAGCCAATTTACAGGGGGTGTCACAGATACGCAGTATTTT,CASSQFTGGVTDTQYF
-,TRBV7-6,-,TRBJ1-5,TGTGCCAGCAGCCCAGGGACGTATCAGCCCCAGCATTTT,CASSPGTYQPQHF
-,TRBV27,TRBD2,TRBJ2-1,TGTGCCAGCAGTCCTCCGGGACTAGCGGGAAGGAATGAGCAGTTCTTC,CASSPPGLAGRNEQFF
once,TRBV6-5,TRBD2,TRBJ2-5,TGTGCCAGCAGTTACACCCAGACTAGCTATGGAGAGACCCAGTACTTC,CASSYTQTSYGETQYF
-,TRBV5-4,-,TRBJ2-7,TGTGCCAGCAGCTCGTCCTCCTACGAGCAGTACTTC,CASSSSSYEQYF
-,TRBV6-6,-,TRBJ2-1,TGTGCCAGCAGTCCTCTTAAAGGCAACGCCTACAATGAGCAGTTCTTC,CASSPLKGNAYNEQFF
-,TRBV5-1,-,TRBJ2-7,TGCGCCAGCAGCCCGTCGGTTTACGAGCAGTACTTC,CASSPSVYEQYF
-,TRBV9,-,TRBJ1-1,TGTGCCAGCAGCGTCGGGGGGCACACTGAAGCTTTCTTT,CASSVGGHTEAFF
-,TRBV7-9,TRBD1,TRBJ1-1,TGTGCCAGCAGCTTAGCGACAGGGGTAGCTTTCTTT,CASSLATGVAFF
few,TRBV4-1,TRBD1,TRBJ1-6,TGCGCCAGCGAACCGGGACAGGGGGATTCACCCCTCCACTTT,CASEPGQGDSPLHF
-,TRBV2,-,TRBJ2-7,TGTGCCAGCAACCAACAGGGATCCTACGAGCAGTACTTC,CASNQQGSYEQYF
-,TRBV27,-,TRBJ1-6,TGTGCCAGCAGTTCCCAGCAGTATTCACCCCTCCACTTT,CASSSQQYSPLHF
-,TRBV28,-,TRBJ2-6,TGTGCCACAACCGGAGCCCAAGACGGCTCTGGGGCCAACGTCCTGACTTTC,CATTGAQDGSGANVLTF
-,TRBV7-9,-,TRBJ2-1,TGTGCCAGCAGCCCCGGGCCAGGGAGAGGATCCTACAATGAGCAGTTCTTC,CASSPGPGRGSYNEQFF
-,TRBV27,-,TRBJ2-7,TGTGCCAGCAGTTTTGCGGACAGTTCCTACGAGCAGTACTTC,CASSFADSSYEQYF
-,TRBV7-9,-,TRBJ2-3,TGTGCCAGCAGCCCGCGACGGGGGGCGAGCACAGATACGCAGTATTTT,CASSPRRGASTDTQYF
-,TRBV4-1,-,TRBJ2-3,TGCGCCAGCAGCCAAGAAGCGTACGGGACAGATACGCAGTATTTT,CASSQEAYGTDTQYF
-,TRBV29-1,TRBD1,TRBJ2-6,TGCAGCGTTGAAGATCGGGACAGGAAGCCCGGGGCCAACGTCCTGACTTTC,CSVEDRDRKPGANVLTF
once,TRBV9,-,TRBJ2-7,TGTGCCAGCAGCGTAGCTCTCGACGACTACGAGCAGTACTTC,CASSVALDDYEQYF
-,TRBV10-2,TRBD2,TRBJ2-7,TGCGCCAGCAGTGAGTCGACTAGCGGGTTCTACGAGCAGTACTTC,CASSESTSGFYEQYF
once,TRBV7-3,TRBD2,TRBJ2-3,TGTGCCAGCAGCTTAATGGGCGGGGGGACAGATACGCAGTATTTT,CASSLMGGGTDTQYF
once,TRBV4-1,-,TRBJ1-1,TGCGCCAGCAGCCAATTATTGGGTAGGACTGAAGCTTTCTTT,CASSQLLGRTEAFF
-,TRBV5-1,-,TRBJ1-3,TGCGCCAGCAGCTTGGGGGCAGGGACGCTGACCGGAAACACCATATATTTT,CASSLGAGTLTGNTIYF
-,TRBV4-3,TRBD2,TRBJ2-3,TGCGCCAGCAGCCAAGGAATAGCGGGAGGGCGTGGCTCAGATACGCAGTATTTT,CASSQGIAGGRGSDTQYF
-,TRBV9,TRBD1,TRBJ2-2,TGTGCCAGCAGCGTAGGGGGACAGGGGCCTTACACCGGGGAGCTGTTTTTT,CASSVGGQGPYTGELFF
-,TRBV5-6,-,TRBJ1-2,TGTGCCAGCAGCTCCCGACCTGTCCATGGCTACACCTTC,CASSSRPVHGYTF
-,TRBV27,-,TRBJ1-1,TGTGCCAGCAGGGTTTTTGGGGGTGCGGACACTGAAGCTTTCTTT,CASRVFGGADTEAFF
-,TRBV27,-,TRBJ1-1,TGTGCCAGCAGTTCAGGGCGGAACACTGAAGCTTTCTTT,CASSSGRNTEAFF
-,TRBV7-2,TRBD2,TRBJ2-3,TGTGCCAGCAGCTCCATAGCGGGAGCAACAGATACGCAGTATTTT,CASSSIAGATDTQYF
-,TRBV4-3,-,TRBJ1-1,TGCGCCAGCAGCCAAGACGGAGGGACTGAAGCTTTCTTT,CASSQDGGTEAFF
once,TRBV28,TRBD2,TRBJ2-7,TGTGCCAGCAGTTCCTTGTCGGAGCGGGGGGCCTACGAGCAGTACTTC,CASSSLSERGAYEQYF
once,TRBV7-9,-,TRBJ2-7,TGTGCCAGCAGGGGACCCTCCGGACTCAAAAGGGGCAAGCAGTACTTC,CASRGPSGLKRGKQYF
-,TRBV5-6,TRBD1,TRBJ2-7,TGTGCCAGCAGCCCGACAGGGGGCTACGAGCAGTACTTC,CASSPTGGYEQYF
-,TRBV19,TRBD1,TRBJ1-2,TGTGCCAGTACCGGGACAGACTATGGCTACACCTTC,CASTGTDYGYTF
-,TRBV5-6,TRBD2,TRBJ2-5,TGTGCCAGCAGCTCGCCGGGACTAGCGGAGATGTACCAAGAGACCCAGTACTTC,CASSSPGLAEMYQETQYF
once,TRBV7-6,-,TRBJ2-5,TGTGCCAGCAGCTTGGACATCCAAGAGACCCAGTACTTC,CASSLDIQETQYF